A selection of T cell receptor beta chains follows, all from one sample in a study of spatial heterogeneity in lung cancer. One entry per CDR3 protein, called by TCRdb with MiXCR from the 5' RACE reads. The sample shows 25,000 to 30,000 distinct CDR3 sequences, 4.5% to 7.5% of them seen only once. Sequencing used PBMCs, obtained at follow-up. These receptors originate from a male donor with early-stage non-small cell lung cancer. Both conserved end residues are trimmed from each CDR3. Each record gives: CDR3 protein, J gene, V gene.

ASGREAGVADTQY | TRBJ2-3 | TRBV12-5
SARAYQRGDGYT | TRBJ1-2 | TRBV20-1
AISDQGPGVDSPLH | TRBJ1-6 | TRBV10-3
ASSPLVPSTDTQY | TRBJ2-3 | TRBV6-2/TRBV6-3
ASSLNTGLEAF | TRBJ1-1 | TRBV7-3
SARSSGALAKNIQY | TRBJ2-4 | TRBV20-1
ASSLESGANYGYT | TRBJ1-2 | TRBV5-1
ASSWLGAGGNSPLH | TRBJ1-6 | TRBV28
SARDRGLGEQY | TRBJ2-7 | TRBV20-1
ASSLVPDELAGYTDTQY | TRBJ2-3 | TRBV7-6
ASSPGTGGRGNIQY | TRBJ2-4 | TRBV5-1
ASSPGTGNRADTQY | TRBJ2-3 | TRBV5-8
ASSLVGENANTGELF | TRBJ2-2 | TRBV5-6
ASSLAQGMEPQH | TRBJ1-5 | TRBV7-6
ASLLGWGSVHEQF | TRBJ2-1 | TRBV7-9
ASSEVLGQSNEKLF | TRBJ1-4 | TRBV2
ASSLGPTNEKLF | TRBJ1-4 | TRBV13
ASSASGGGETQY | TRBJ2-5 | TRBV2
ASSRSGGAEETQY | TRBJ2-5 | TRBV6-5
ASSQELAGGPVTDTQY | TRBJ2-3 | TRBV4-3
ASSRLGDRVNQPQH | TRBJ1-5 | TRBV5-1
ASSLGRRNTEAF | TRBJ1-1 | TRBV7-2
ASSFPWGKNIQY | TRBJ2-4 | TRBV5-5
SAETSGTSYEQY | TRBJ2-7 | TRBV20-1
ASSRGQGVGEKLF | TRBJ1-4 | TRBV4-3
ASSPGQVYEQY | TRBJ2-7 | TRBV4-2
ASSDEGGTEAF | TRBJ1-1 | TRBV6-4
ASSSRQGAYEKLF | TRBJ1-4 | TRBV7-2
ASSFYYSGYT | TRBJ1-2 | TRBV7-9
ASSLVGNDEKLF | TRBJ1-4 | TRBV7-9
ATSEVGGNIQY | TRBJ2-4 | TRBV24-1
ASSLGPPYNEQF | TRBJ2-1 | TRBV12-3/TRBV12-4
ASKLTSGTYQETQY | TRBJ2-5 | TRBV7-2
ASRRRQGGRAF | TRBJ1-1 | TRBV12-3/TRBV12-4
ASSSGTVDNYGYT | TRBJ1-2 | TRBV5-1
ASSLAGQGLGYT | TRBJ1-2 | TRBV7-2
ASSFRPLSGNTIY | TRBJ1-3 | TRBV28
ASSFMDGRSGANVLT | TRBJ2-6 | TRBV4-2
ASSLRGEAKRLDEQF | TRBJ2-1 | TRBV5-1
ASQGLAGVYNEQF | TRBJ2-1 | TRBV27
ASSLGGTNTGELF | TRBJ2-2 | TRBV5-5
ASSLLERGMNTEAF | TRBJ1-1 | TRBV5-1
ASSQGTSDNEQF | TRBJ2-1 | TRBV4-2
ASRSGVRDRGSGANVLT | TRBJ2-6 | TRBV11-1
SAPDGVGGYT | TRBJ1-2 | TRBV20-1
ATGQGVHEQF | TRBJ2-1 | TRBV24-1
ASSSPARPKNYGYT | TRBJ1-2 | TRBV7-2
SVEPTLEGEAF | TRBJ1-1 | TRBV29-1